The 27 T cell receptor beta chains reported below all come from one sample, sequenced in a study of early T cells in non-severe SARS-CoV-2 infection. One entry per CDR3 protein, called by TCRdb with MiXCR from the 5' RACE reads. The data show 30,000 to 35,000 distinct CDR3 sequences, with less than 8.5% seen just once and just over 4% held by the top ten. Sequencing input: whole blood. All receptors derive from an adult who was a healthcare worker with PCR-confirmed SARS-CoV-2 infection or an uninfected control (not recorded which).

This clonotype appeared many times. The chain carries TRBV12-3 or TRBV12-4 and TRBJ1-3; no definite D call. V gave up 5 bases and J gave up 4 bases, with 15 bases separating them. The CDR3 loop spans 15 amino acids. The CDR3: CASSPGVYWGNTIYF. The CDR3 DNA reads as TGTGCCAGCAGTCCCGGGGTTTATTGGGGAAACACCATATATTTT.

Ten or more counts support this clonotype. The CDR3 spells CASSLFTRGSSPLHF. DNA of the CDR3: TGTGCCAGCAGCTTGTTCACCAGGGGATCTTCACCCCTCCACTTT. The chain is built from TRBV5-4 and TRBJ1-6, with D maybe TRBD1 (6 bases). With 1 base removed from V and 9 bases from J, the gap between germline ends came to 14 bases. The CDR3 loop spans 15 amino acids. Germline lookup yields CDR1 SGHNT and CDR2 YYREEE (reference sequence).

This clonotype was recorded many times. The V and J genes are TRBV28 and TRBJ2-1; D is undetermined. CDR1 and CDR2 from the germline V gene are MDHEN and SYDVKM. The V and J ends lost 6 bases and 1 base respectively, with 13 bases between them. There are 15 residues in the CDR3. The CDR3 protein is CASRSRLVSYNEQFF. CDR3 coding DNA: TGTGCCAGCAGGTCCCGGCTAGTTTCCTACAATGAGCAGTTCTTC.

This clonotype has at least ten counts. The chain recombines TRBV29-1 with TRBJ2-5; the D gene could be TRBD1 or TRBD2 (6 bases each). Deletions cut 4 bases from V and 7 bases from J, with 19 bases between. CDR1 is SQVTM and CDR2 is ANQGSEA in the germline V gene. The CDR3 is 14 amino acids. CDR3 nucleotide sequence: TGCAGCGTTGCCAAGGGGGGTCCCGAATCGACCCAGTACTTC. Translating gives CSVAKGGPESTQYF.

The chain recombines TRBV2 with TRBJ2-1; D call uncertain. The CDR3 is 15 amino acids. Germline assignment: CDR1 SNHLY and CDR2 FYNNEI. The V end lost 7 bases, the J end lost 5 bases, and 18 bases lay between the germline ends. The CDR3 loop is CASTPGRFMNNEQFF. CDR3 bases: TGTGCCAGCACCCCCGGGCGGTTTATGAACAATGAGCAGTTCTTC.

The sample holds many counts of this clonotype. The CDR3 protein is CASSTPYNEQFF. CDR3 sequence (DNA): TGTGCCAGCAGTACTCCCTACAATGAGCAGTTCTTC. V gene TRBV27 combines with J gene TRBJ2-1; D not certain. The CDR3 sequence is 12 residues long. Between the trimmed V and J ends, which lost 5 bases and 2 bases, there was a span of 4 bases. From germline, CDR1 is MNHEY and CDR2 SMNVEV (reference sequence).

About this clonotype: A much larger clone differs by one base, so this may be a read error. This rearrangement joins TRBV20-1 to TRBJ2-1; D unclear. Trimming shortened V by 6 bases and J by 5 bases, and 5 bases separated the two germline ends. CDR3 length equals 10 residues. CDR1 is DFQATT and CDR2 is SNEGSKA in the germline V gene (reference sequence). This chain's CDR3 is CSAGNNEQFF. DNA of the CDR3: TGCAGTGCAGGAAACAATGAGCAGTTCTTC.

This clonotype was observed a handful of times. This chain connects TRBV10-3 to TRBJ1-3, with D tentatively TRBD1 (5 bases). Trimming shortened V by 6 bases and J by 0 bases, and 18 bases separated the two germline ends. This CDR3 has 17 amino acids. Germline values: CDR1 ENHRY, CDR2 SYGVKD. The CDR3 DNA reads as TGTGCCATCAGGAGACCGGGACCCACACCCTCTGGAAACACCATATATTTT. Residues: CAIRRPGPTPSGNTIYF.

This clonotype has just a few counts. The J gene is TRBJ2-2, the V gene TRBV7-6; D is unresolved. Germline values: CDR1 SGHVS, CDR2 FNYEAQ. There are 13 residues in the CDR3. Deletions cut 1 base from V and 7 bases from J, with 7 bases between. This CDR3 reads CASSLEIYGELFF. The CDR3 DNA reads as TGTGCCAGCAGCTTAGAAATCTACGGGGAGCTGTTTTTT.

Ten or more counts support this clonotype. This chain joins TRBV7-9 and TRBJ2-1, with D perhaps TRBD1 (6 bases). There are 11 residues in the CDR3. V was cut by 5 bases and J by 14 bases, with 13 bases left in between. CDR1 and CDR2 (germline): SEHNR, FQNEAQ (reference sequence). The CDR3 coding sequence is TGTGCCAGCAGCCCACAGGGAAAAAAGTTCTTC. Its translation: CASSPQGKKFF.

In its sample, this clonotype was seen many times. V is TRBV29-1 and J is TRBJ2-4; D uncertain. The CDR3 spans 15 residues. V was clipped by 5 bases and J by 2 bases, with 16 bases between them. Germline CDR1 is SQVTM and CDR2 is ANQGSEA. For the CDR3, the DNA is TGCAGCGTTATATTAGCACTCGATCCCAAAAACATTCAGTACTTC. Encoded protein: CSVILALDPKNIQYF.

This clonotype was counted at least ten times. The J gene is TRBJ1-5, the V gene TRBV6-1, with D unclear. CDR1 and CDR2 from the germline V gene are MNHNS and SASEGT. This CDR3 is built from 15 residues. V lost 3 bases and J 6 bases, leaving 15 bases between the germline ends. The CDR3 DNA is TGTGCCAGCAGTGACGCGGCAGTCCTCGTTCAGCCCCAGCATTTT. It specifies CASSDAAVLVQPQHF.

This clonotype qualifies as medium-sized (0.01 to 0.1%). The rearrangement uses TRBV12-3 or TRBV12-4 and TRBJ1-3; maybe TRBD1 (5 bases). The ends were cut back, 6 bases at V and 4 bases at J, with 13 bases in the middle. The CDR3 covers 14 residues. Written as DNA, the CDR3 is TGTGCCAGCAGGACAGACGAACTGGGAAACACCATATATTTT. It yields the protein CASRTDELGNTIYF.

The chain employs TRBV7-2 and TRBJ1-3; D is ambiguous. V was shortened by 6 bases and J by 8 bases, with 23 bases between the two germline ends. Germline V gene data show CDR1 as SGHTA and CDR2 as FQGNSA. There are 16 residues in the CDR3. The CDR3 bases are TGTGCCAGCAGGGACGAAGGGAGTCCACCCTGGGACACCATATATTTT. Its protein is CASRDEGSPPWDTIYF.

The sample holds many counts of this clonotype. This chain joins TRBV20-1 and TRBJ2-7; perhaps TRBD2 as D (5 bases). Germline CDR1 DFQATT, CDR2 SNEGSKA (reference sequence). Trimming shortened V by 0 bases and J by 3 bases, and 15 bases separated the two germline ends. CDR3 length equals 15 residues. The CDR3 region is CSARDTRDLSYEQYF. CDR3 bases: TGCAGTGCTAGAGATACACGGGATTTAAGCTACGAGCAGTACTTC.

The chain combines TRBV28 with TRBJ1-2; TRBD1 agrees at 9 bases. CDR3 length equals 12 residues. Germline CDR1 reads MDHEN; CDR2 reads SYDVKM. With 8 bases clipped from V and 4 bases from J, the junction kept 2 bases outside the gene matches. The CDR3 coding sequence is TGTGCCAGCGGGACAGGGCCCTATGGCTACACCTTC. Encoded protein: CASGTGPYGYTF.

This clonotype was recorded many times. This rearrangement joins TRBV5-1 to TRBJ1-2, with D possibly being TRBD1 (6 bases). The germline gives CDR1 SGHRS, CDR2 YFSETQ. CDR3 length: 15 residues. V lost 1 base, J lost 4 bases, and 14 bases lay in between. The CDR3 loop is CASSLIPQGGYGYTF. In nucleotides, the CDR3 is TGCGCCAGCAGCTTGATCCCACAGGGCGGCTATGGCTACACCTTC.

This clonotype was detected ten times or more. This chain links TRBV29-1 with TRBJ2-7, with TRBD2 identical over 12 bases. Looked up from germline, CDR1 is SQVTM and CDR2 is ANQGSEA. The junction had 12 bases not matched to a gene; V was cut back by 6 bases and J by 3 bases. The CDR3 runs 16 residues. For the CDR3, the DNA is TGCAGCGTCGCGGGACTAGCGGGTCCCTTTAACTACGAGCAGTACTTC. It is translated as CSVAGLAGPFNYEQYF.

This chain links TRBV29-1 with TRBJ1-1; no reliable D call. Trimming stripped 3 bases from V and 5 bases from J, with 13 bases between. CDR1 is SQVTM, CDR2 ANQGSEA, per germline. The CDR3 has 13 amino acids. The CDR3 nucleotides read TGCAGCGTTGACAAAGGGAGAAGGACTGAAGCTTTCTTT. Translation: CSVDKGRRTEAFF.

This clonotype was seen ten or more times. The CDR3 DNA sequence: TGTGCCAGCAGCAAAGGGGGCGCAGGAAACGAGCAGTACTTC. It translates to CASSKGGAGNEQYF. This chain joins TRBV7-3 and TRBJ2-7; 7 nucleotides agree with TRBD1. CDR3 length: 14 residues. Germline V gene data show CDR1 as SGHTA and CDR2 as FQGTGA. J gave up 5 bases and V 5 bases, and 9 bases lay outside the gene matches.

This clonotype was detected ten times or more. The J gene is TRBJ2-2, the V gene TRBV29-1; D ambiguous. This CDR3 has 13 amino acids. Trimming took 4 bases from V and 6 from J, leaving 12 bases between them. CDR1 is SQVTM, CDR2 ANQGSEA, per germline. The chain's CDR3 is CSVGIVNSGELFF. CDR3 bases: TGCAGCGTTGGGATTGTGAATTCCGGGGAGCTGTTTTTT.

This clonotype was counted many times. CDR3: CASSLLAGMGGSPLHF. The CDR3 DNA is TGTGCCAGCAGTTTATTAGCGGGGATGGGCGGTTCACCCCTCCACTTT. The V gene is TRBV28, the J gene TRBJ1-6; D is unresolved. The germline gives CDR1 MDHEN, CDR2 SYDVKM. Deletions cut 1 base from V and 9 bases from J, with 16 bases between. The CDR3 spans 16 residues.

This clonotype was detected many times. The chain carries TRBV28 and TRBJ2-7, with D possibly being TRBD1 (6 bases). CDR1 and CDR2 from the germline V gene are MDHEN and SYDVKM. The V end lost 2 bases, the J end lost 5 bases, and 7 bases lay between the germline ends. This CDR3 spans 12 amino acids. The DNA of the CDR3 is TGTGCCAGCAGTTTAAACAGGGACGAGCAGTACTTC. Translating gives CASSLNRDEQYF.

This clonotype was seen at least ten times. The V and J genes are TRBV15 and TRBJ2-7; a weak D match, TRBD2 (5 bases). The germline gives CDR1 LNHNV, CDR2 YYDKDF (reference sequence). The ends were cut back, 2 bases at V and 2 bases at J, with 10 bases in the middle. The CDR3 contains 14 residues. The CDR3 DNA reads TGTGCCACCAGCAGAAACACGGGAACCTACGAGCAGTACTTC. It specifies CATSRNTGTYEQYF.

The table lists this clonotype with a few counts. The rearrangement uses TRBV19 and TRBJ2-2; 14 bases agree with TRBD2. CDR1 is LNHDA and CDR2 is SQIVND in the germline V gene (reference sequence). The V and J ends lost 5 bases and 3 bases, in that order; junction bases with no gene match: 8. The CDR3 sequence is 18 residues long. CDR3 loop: CASSLGTSGSTYTGELFF. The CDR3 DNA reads TGTGCCAGTAGTCTCGGGACTAGCGGGAGTACCTACACCGGGGAGCTGTTTTTT.

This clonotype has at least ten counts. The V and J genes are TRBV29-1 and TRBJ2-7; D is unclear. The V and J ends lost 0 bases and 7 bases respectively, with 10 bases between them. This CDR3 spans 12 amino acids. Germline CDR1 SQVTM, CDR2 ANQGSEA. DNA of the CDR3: TGCAGCGTTGAAGAGACCACCGGGGAGCAGTACTTC. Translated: CSVEETTGEQYF.

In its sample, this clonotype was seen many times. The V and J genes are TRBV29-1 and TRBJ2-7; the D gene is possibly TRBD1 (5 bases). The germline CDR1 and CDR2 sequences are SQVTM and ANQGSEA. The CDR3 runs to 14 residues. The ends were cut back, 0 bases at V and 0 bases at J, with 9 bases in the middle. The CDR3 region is CSVEENRNSYEQYF. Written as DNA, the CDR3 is TGCAGCGTTGAAGAGAACAGGAACTCCTACGAGCAGTACTTC.